This entry lists 20 T cell receptor beta chains sequenced from one sample in a study of shared clonotypes between healthy human individuals. Here immunoSEQ multiplex PCR was the method, and the copy in TCRdb shows in-frame clones only, minus some. This sample has roughly 1,100,000 clones; about 75% occur once, and the top ten carry roughly 1.4%. The material sequenced was memory CD4+ T cells sorted from blood. Regarding subset: CD45RA-negative fraction. Receptor source: a man in his late teens or twenties in good health.

The V and J genes are TRBV30 and TRBJ2-3; 7 bases align to TRBD2. V trimming: 0 bases; J trimming: 0 bases; junction bases outside the gene matches: 3. The germline gives CDR1 GTSNPN, CDR2 SVGIG (reference sequence). The CDR3 has 15 amino acids. The CDR3 sequence is CAWSVSSGSTDTQYF. CDR3 bases: TGTGCCTGGAGTGTGTCTAGCGGTAGCACAGATACGCAGTATTTT.

The rearrangement links TRBV9 to TRBJ2-7; no reliable D call. Germline V gene lookup returns CDR1 SGDLS and CDR2 YYNGEE. The CDR3 spans 14 residues. Trimming left V 3 bases short and J 0 bases short, with 10 bases between. The CDR3 reads CASSESGTSYEQYF. Here the CDR3 DNA reads TGTGCCAGCAGCGAAAGTGGCACCTCCTACGAGCAGTACTTC.

V is TRBV6-6 and J is TRBJ1-1; 7 bases fit TRBD1. Germline CDR1 MNHNY, CDR2 SVGAGI (reference sequence). This CDR3 has 13 amino acids. V shed 5 bases, J shed 5 bases, and the junction held 5 bases outside the gene matches. CDR3 loop: CASSKGAGTEAFF. Here the CDR3 DNA reads TGTGCCAGCAGTAAGGGGGCTGGTACTGAAGCTTTCTTT.

The chain employs TRBV2 and TRBJ1-1; D gene unclear. Trimming took 10 bases from V and 1 from J, leaving 13 bases between them. From germline, CDR1 is SNHLY and CDR2 FYNNEI. CDR3 length: 13 amino acids. CDR3 DNA sequence: TGTGCCATAAAGACGTCCGCGAACACTGAAGCTTTCTTT. Its translation is CAIKTSANTEAFF.

As to this clone: This sample also contains other DNA sequences that code for the same CDR3. The CDR3 DNA follows: TGTGCCAGCAGTTGGGGGAATCAGCCCCAGCATTTT. As protein: CASSWGNQPQHF. The chain combines TRBV7-9 with TRBJ1-5, with a possible D match to TRBD1 (5 bases). The CDR3 covers 12 residues. Germline CDR1 and CDR2: SEHNR and FQNEAQ (reference sequence). Trimming left V 6 bases short and J 4 bases short, with 7 bases between. Using reference TRBV7-9 and TRBJ1-5 for the parts outside the CDR3, the full variable domain is DTGVSQNPRHKITKRGQNVTFRCDPISEHNRLYWYRQTLGQGPEFLTYFQNEAQLEKSRLLSDRFSAERPKGSFSTLEIQRTEQGDSAMYLCASSWGNQPQHFGDGTRLSIL.

The rearrangement links TRBV28 to TRBJ2-2; D is unresolved. CDR3 length equals 14 residues. Germline values: CDR1 MDHEN, CDR2 SYDVKM. The V end lost 5 bases, the J end lost 1 base, and 8 bases lay between the germline ends. The CDR3: CASSRRQNTGELFF. The DNA of the CDR3 is TGTGCCAGCAGTCGGAGACAGAACACCGGGGAGCTGTTTTTT.

The chain has TRBV4-3 and TRBJ1-2, with D uncertain. V lost 1 base to trimming and J lost 2 bases, with 5 bases between them. The CDR3 runs to 13 residues. Germline loops: CDR1 LGHNA, CDR2 YSLEER. CDR3 region: CASSQAGNYGYTF. The CDR3 nucleotides read TGCGCCAGCAGCCAAGCCGGGAACTATGGCTACACCTTC.

The gene calls are TRBV4-1 and TRBJ1-2, with a weak D call TRBD1 (5 bases). From germline, CDR1 is MGHRA and CDR2 YSYEKL. The CDR3 length is 15 residues. Deletions cut 0 bases from V and 7 bases from J, with 15 bases between. Here the CDR3 reads CASSQDRGFGSGYTF. The CDR3 DNA is TGCGCCAGCAGCCAAGATAGGGGCTTCGGGAGTGGCTACACCTTC.

About this clone: The same CDR3 is also encoded by other DNA sequences in this sample. The chain employs TRBV7-2 and TRBJ2-2; no reliable D call. CDR1 and CDR2 (germline): SGHTA, FQGNSA. There are 14 residues in the CDR3. V lost 1 base to trimming and J lost 0 bases, with 3 bases between them. This CDR3 reads CASSLGTNTGELFF. CDR3 coding DNA: TGTGCCAGCAGCTTAGGAACGAACACCGGGGAGCTGTTTTTT.

This clone was picked up a small number of times. This rearrangement joins TRBV10-1 to TRBJ1-1; D gene unclear. CDR3 length: 12 amino acids. With 3 bases removed from V and 11 bases from J, the gap between germline ends came to 13 bases. Germline CDR1 reads WNHNN; CDR2 reads SYGVQD (reference sequence). The CDR3 sequence is CASSDGGLGAFF. The CDR3 DNA sequence: TGCGCCAGCAGTGATGGAGGGCTCGGGGCTTTCTTT.

The rearrangement joins TRBV6-1 to TRBJ1-5; TRBD1 might be the D (6 bases). The germline CDR1 and CDR2 sequences are MNHNS and SASEGT. V gave up 2 bases and J gave up 1 base, with 9 bases separating them. The CDR3 runs to 15 residues. CDR3 region: CASSEQGHSNQPQHF. The CDR3 DNA reads TGTGCCAGCAGTGAACAGGGGCACAGCAATCAGCCCCAGCATTTT.

V usage is TRBV23-1 and J usage is TRBJ2-7; 9 positions agree with TRBD1. TRBV23-1 is reported as an ORF; its role is uncertain. CDR3 length: 15 residues. The junction had 7 bases not matched to a gene; V was cut back by 4 bases and J by 3 bases. The CDR3 DNA is TGCGCCAGCAGTCCATGGGGGACAGGGCTCTACGAGCAGTACTTC. It yields the protein CASSPWGTGLYEQYF.

This clone was observed a single time. Here the CDR3 reads CASSEKVGDSYNEQFF. CDR3 DNA: TGTGCCAGCAGTGAAAAGGTGGGAGACTCCTACAATGAGCAGTTCTTC. V is TRBV2 and J is TRBJ2-1, with D possibly being TRBD2 (5 bases). Per germline, CDR1 SNHLY and CDR2 FYNNEI. This CDR3 is 16 amino acids long. V lost 2 bases and J 0 bases, leaving 11 bases between the germline ends.

This chain uses TRBV7-2 with TRBJ2-7, with D possibly TRBD1 on 6 matching bases. From germline, CDR1 is SGHTA and CDR2 FQGNSA. V was clipped by 4 bases and J by 0 bases, with 13 bases between them. The CDR3 is made up of 15 amino acids. CDR3 in DNA: TGTGCCAGCAGCTCCCCAGGGGACCCCTCCTACGAGCAGTACTTC. It specifies CASSSPGDPSYEQYF. The variable domain in full, with the rest retrieved from reference TRBV7-2 and TRBJ2-7, is GAGVSQSPSNKVTEKGKDVELRCDPISGHTALYWYRQSLGQGLEFLIYFQGNSAPDKSGLPSDRFSAERTGGSVSTLTIQRTQQEDSAVYLCASSSPGDPSYEQYFGPGTRLTVT.

J is TRBJ1-5 and V is TRBV28; D perhaps matches TRBD1 (6 bases). Germline CDR1 is MDHEN and CDR2 is SYDVKM. V was clipped by 6 bases and J by 2 bases, with 14 bases between them. CDR3 length equals 15 residues. This CDR3 reads CASRQQGLRNQPQHF. CDR3 bases: TGTGCCAGCAGACAACAGGGTCTCCGCAATCAGCCCCAGCATTTT.

This clone was seen only once. This CDR3 is also generated by other DNA sequences in the sample. V gene TRBV5-1 combines with J gene TRBJ2-3; D not resolved. The CDR3 runs to 14 residues. The V end lost 0 bases, the J end lost 4 bases, and 9 bases lay between the germline ends. Germline CDR1 and CDR2: SGHRS and YFSETQ. CDR3 amino acids: CASSLDPPPDTQYF. The DNA for the CDR3 is TGCGCCAGCAGCTTGGATCCCCCGCCAGATACGCAGTATTTT.

The table lists this clone with many counts. One end of the junction is discordant with germline, which a read error may explain. The rearrangement joins TRBV2 to TRBJ2-5; unclear D gene. The germline V gene has CDR1 SNHLY and CDR2 FYNNEI. This CDR3 contains 12 residues. CDR3 amino acids: CATGSGQGTQYF. CDR3 DNA: TGTGCCACCGGATCGGGTCAAGGGACCCAGTACTTC.

The chain links TRBV7-9 to TRBJ2-7; 9 bases agree with TRBD1. The V gene's germline CDR1 is SEHNR and CDR2 FQNEAQ (reference sequence). CDR3 length: 15 amino acids. V gave up 2 bases and J gave up 5 bases; unmatched junction bases: 7. The CDR3 DNA follows: TGTGCCAGCAGCTTACCTGACAGGGGGAGAAACGAGCAGTACTTC. It translates to CASSLPDRGRNEQYF.

For the CDR3, the DNA is TGTGCCAGCAGCTTGGGGGTGGGAGTGAATCAGCCCCAGCATTTT. Translation: CASSLGVGVNQPQHF. The rearrangement links TRBV5-8 to TRBJ1-5; D not certain. CDR3 size: 15 residues. Trimming stripped 0 bases from V and 4 bases from J, with 11 bases between. The V gene's germline CDR1 is SGHTS and CDR2 YDEGEE.

The J gene is TRBJ1-4, the V gene TRBV4-1, with TRBD1 matching over 7 bases. The germline V gene encodes CDR1 MGHRA and CDR2 YSYEKL. The trim removed 2 bases at V and 7 bases at J, leaving 10 bases unmatched. The CDR3 has 16 residues. The CDR3, as DNA: TGCGCCAGCAGCCAACTCCAAGGGACAGCTCGTGAAAAACTGTTTTTT. It translates to CASSQLQGTAREKLFF.